This T cell receptor beta chain was found in a study of T-cell memory formation after mild COVID-19. Findings and caveats of the study: Among CD4+ contracting clones, most were CM and EM, and CD8+ ones EMRA. Clones contracting across day 15 to 85 had a balanced CD4/CD8 profile; later expanding clones leaned CD4+. Unconfirmed was the SARS-CoV-2 specificity of second-wave clones that peaked on day 37.

There are 16 residues in the CDR3. V gave up 5 bases and J gave up 6 bases; unmatched junction bases: 11. The germline gives CDR1 LGHDT, CDR2 YNNKEL (reference sequence). About this clonotype itself: What it binds is not known.

MiXCR, run by TCRdb on the 5' RACE reads, gives a single entry per CDR3 protein. The data contain a few hundred thousand distinct CDR3 sequences, approximately 15% of them seen just once; the ten biggest clones take up 20% to 25%. The source is a man between 18 and 29 years old who had mild COVID-19 (a few samples of this study predate the infection). Cell type and time point are not known. Specimen: PBMCs or a T cell subset sorted from them (not recorded which). The J gene is TRBJ2-5, the V gene TRBV3-1, with 11 bases matching TRBD2. The CDR3 is CASSVGGASGGKTQYF. CDR3 DNA sequence: TGTGCCAGCAGCGTCGGCGGGGCTAGCGGGGGGAAGACCCAGTACTTC.